What follows describes a single T cell receptor (beta chain). The sample belongs to a study of T cell changes during pregnancy in multiple sclerosis. This CDR3 has 15 residues. Trimming stripped 8 bases from V and 4 bases from J, with 18 bases between. Per the germline V gene, CDR1 is MNHEY and CDR2 is SMNVEV (reference sequence). Libraries were prepared by immunoSEQ multiplex PCR; TCRdb keeps only in-frame clonotypes and omits some of them. The sample gives 35,000 to 45,000 clones, nearly 90% of which show up once; over 0.85% is in the top ten. J is TRBJ2-1 and V is TRBV27; a possible D gene is TRBD2 (7 bases). This specimen consisted of CD4+ T cells from peripheral blood mononuclear cells, obtained after pregnancy. This TCR came from a female donor with multiple sclerosis, enrolled in a pregnancy study. The CDR3 sequence is CASGRAGAAYNEQFF. The CDR3 coding sequence is TGTGCCAGCGGGAGGGCGGGGGCCGCATACAATGAGCAGTTCTTC.